This TCR beta chain was obtained from a study of blood T cells in healthy people across ages. Primed by a sample-barcoded 5' primer and a J-beta primer mix, a second PCR proceeded for 7 to 11 cycles. From the 5' RACE reads, TCRdb called clonotypes with MiXCR, one entry per CDR3 protein. The repertoire includes about 720,000 distinct CDR3 sequences, roughly 20% of them detected once, and roughly 22% sits in the top ten. This CDR3 is built from 15 residues. CDR1 is SGHTA and CDR2 is FQGNSA in the germline V gene. V lost 5 bases, J lost 0 bases, and 11 bases lay in between. The V call is TRBV7-2, the J call TRBJ2-4; a possible D gene is TRBD2 (6 bases). The TCR was taken from a man aged 70-80 years in good health. Sequenced: blood. CDR3 sequence: CASSEGLLAKNIQYF. The CDR3 DNA sequence: TGTGCCAGCAGCGAGGGACTGCTAGCCAAAAACATTCAGTACTTC. The complete variable domain, with remaining parts taken from reference TRBV7-2 and TRBJ2-4, reads GAGVSQSPSNKVTEKGKDVELRCDPISGHTALYWYRQSLGQGLEFLIYFQGNSAPDKSGLPSDRFSAERTGGSVSTLTIQRTQQEDSAVYLCASSEGLLAKNIQYFGAGTRLSVL.